This T cell receptor (beta chain) was observed in a study of blood T cell repertoires in COVID-19. Study-wide background: Acute and convalescent COVID-19 samples came from the United States, Italy and Spain. PBMCs, B-cell-depleted T cells, or T cells were the source of the cDNA or gDNA that made up the material.

The sample holds one count of this clone. V lost 4 bases, J lost 1 base, and 6 bases stayed unmatched. CDR3 length: 16 residues. The germline gives CDR1 SGHTA, CDR2 FQGTGA. In the original processing: Amplification with reference gene primers provided the estimates of nucleated cell counts. The method was immunoSEQ multiplex PCR; TCRdb's version includes in-frame clones alone and lacks a portion of them. For V, J and clone size, that table is used; D and trimming come from the DNA. The sample lists around 140,000 clones, around 89% occurring once. The chain carries TRBV7-3 and TRBJ2-3; 9 nucleotides agree with TRBD1. The TCR was taken from a man aged 60 to 75 with COVID-19, enrolled during active disease. The specimen sequenced was peripheral blood. In DNA form, the CDR3 reads TGTGCCAGCAGCTCCCCCGGGACAGGGCGCACAGATACGCAGTATTTT. This encodes CASSSPGTGRTDTQYF.